The subject of this entry is one TCR beta chain. Its antigen is currently unknown. The PCR ran on 60 Vbeta and 13 Jbeta primers. The method was immunoSEQ multiplex PCR; TCRdb's version includes in-frame clones alone and lacks a portion of them. Of approximately 140,000 clones detected, roughly 76% appear once; the ten largest clones hold 3.9%. The data stem from a study of cytomegalovirus exposure and HLA in healthy donors. Study-level results: Reportedly, TCR beta sequences accurately predicted HLA-A and HLA-B alleles in most subjects. Later on, an analysis tied approximately 17,000 TCR beta sequences to HLA alleles at 0.05 false discovery rate. It is likely that the observed cluster of highly shared sequence variants was a sequencing artifact. Cytomegalovirus-associated status was assigned to around 160 TCR beta chains.

The CDR3 has 12 amino acids. Germline V gene lookup returns CDR1 SQVTM and CDR2 ANQGSEA. This sequence joins TRBV29-1 and TRBJ2-5; 9 nucleotides match TRBD2. With the DNA end fitting TRBJ2-7 better, the J assignment may be wrong. What was sequenced was PBMCs. This TCR came from a man aged 18 to 35 in good health and CMV-seronegative. CDR3 coding DNA: TGCAGCGTTGAGGTAGCGGGGGACGAGCAGTACTTC. Residues: CSVEVAGDEQYF.